The source of this T cell receptor (beta chain) is a study of T cell responses to AZD1222 COVID-19 vaccine. Study-level results: The study found Spike-specific TCR breadth and depth rose after two AZD1222 doses.

Sequenced by immunoSEQ multiplex PCR; TCRdb stores in-frame clones only, minus some. The sample has around 160,000 clones; 88% are singletons. About this clone itself: Its antigen is unidentified.

The sequencing used peripheral blood, collected on day 0 of AZD1222 vaccination. The receptor was derived from an adult in good health.

CDR3 sequence: CASSHRDRGHEQYF. CDR3 DNA sequence: TGCGCCAGCAGCCACCGGGACAGGGGCCACGAGCAGTACTTC. The J gene is TRBJ2-7, the V gene TRBV4-1, with 10 bases identical to TRBD1. Looked up from germline, CDR1 is MGHRA and CDR2 is YSYEKL. J lost 5 bases, V lost 3 bases, and 4 bases had no gene match. The CDR3 consists of 14 residues.